The 32 T cell receptor beta chains reported below all come from one sample, sequenced in a study of shared clonotypes between healthy human individuals. Sequencing used immunoSEQ multiplex PCR; TCRdb keeps in-frame clones, though not all of them. The profile shows about 1 million clones, roughly 70% of them singletons. The sequencing input was memory CD4+ T cells sorted from blood. Subset specified: CD45RA-negative fraction. The receptors shown here come from a man in his late teens or twenties in good health.

The J gene is TRBJ2-5, the V gene TRBV28, with D possibly being TRBD1 (6 bases). Germline CDR1 is MDHEN and CDR2 is SYDVKM. The CDR3 is 15 residues long. Trimming left V 8 bases short and J 4 bases short, with 20 bases between. The CDR3, as DNA: TGTGCCAGCGGCCTCGGGACAAAGGATTCAGAGACCCAGTACTTC. Translating gives CASGLGTKDSETQYF.

A single count supports this clone. CDR3 residues: CASSPLSGVADEQYF. The CDR3 DNA reads as TGCGCCAGCAGCCCTCTCAGCGGGGTTGCGGACGAGCAGTACTTC. The J gene is TRBJ2-7, the V gene TRBV5-1; 7 positions match TRBD2. The CDR3 length is 15 residues. The trim removed 4 bases at V and 5 bases at J, leaving 12 bases unmatched. Germline loops: CDR1 SGHRS, CDR2 YFSETQ.

The gene calls are TRBV5-1 and TRBJ2-1; 12 positions match TRBD2. The CDR3 covers 17 residues. With V trimmed by 3 bases and J by 4 bases, 8 bases remained unmatched. Germline CDR1 SGHRS, CDR2 YFSETQ. The CDR3 loop reads CASSSPKTSGGYNEQFF. CDR3 coding DNA: TGCGCCAGCAGCTCCCCAAAGACTAGCGGGGGTTACAATGAGCAGTTCTTC. Together with reference TRBV5-1 and TRBJ2-1, the CDR3 gives the full variable domain: KAGVTQTPRYLIKTRGQQVTLSCSPISGHRSVSWYQQTPGQGLQFLFEYFSETQRNKGNFPGRFSGRQFSNSRSEMNVSTLELGDSALYLCASSSPKTSGGYNEQFFGPGTRLTVL.

This chain links TRBV11-2 with TRBJ2-5; perhaps D is TRBD1 or TRBD2 (5 bases each). Germline lookup yields CDR1 SGHAT and CDR2 FQNNGV. This CDR3 contains 16 residues. V was cut by 4 bases and J by 11 bases, with 26 bases left in between. The CDR3, as DNA: TGTGCCAGCAGCTCAAATATCGGGGCAGGGAGCGAGGAGCAGTACTTC. Translation gives CASSSNIGAGSEEQYF.

The genes are TRBV30 and TRBJ2-7, with 8 bases identical to TRBD2. This CDR3 is built from 12 residues. CDR1 and CDR2 (germline): GTSNPN, SVGIG (reference sequence). V lost 0 bases and J lost 8; bases outside the gene matches: 3. In nucleotides, the CDR3 is TGTGCCTGGAGTGTACCGGGGGGGAAGCAGTACTTC. Translating gives CAWSVPGGKQYF.

The rearrangement links TRBV5-6 to TRBJ1-5; TRBD1 is a possible D gene (5 bases). CDR1 SGHDT and CDR2 YYEEEE come from the germline V gene. The CDR3 is 14 amino acids. V lost 0 bases, J lost 5 bases, and 9 bases lay in between. DNA of the CDR3: TGTGCCAGCAGCTTGGCCTTAGGGGATCAGCCCCAGCATTTT. Residues: CASSLALGDQPQHF.

The V and J genes are TRBV18 and TRBJ1-1; no clear D gene. Germline CDR1 and CDR2: KGHSH and LQKENI. The CDR3 consists of 13 residues. Trimming took 6 bases from V and 1 from J, leaving 9 bases between them. CDR3 sequence (DNA): TGTGCCAGCTCCCCCGACGCGAACACTGAAGCTTTCTTT. Protein product: CASSPDANTEAFF. The complete variable domain, with remaining parts taken from reference TRBV18 and TRBJ1-1, reads NAGVMQNPRHLVRRRGQEARLRCSPMKGHSHVYWYRQLPEEGLKFMVYLQKENIIDESGMPKERFSAEFPKEGPSILRIQQVVRGDSAAYFCASSPDANTEAFFGQGTRLTVV.

V and J are TRBV10-3 and TRBJ1-4; D remains ambiguous. The CDR3 has 13 residues. V gave up 8 bases and J gave up 0 bases, with 7 bases separating them. CDR1 and CDR2 from the germline V gene are ENHRY and SYGVKD. The CDR3 DNA is TGTGCCATCCAGATCGCAACTAATGAAAAACTGTTTTTT. It specifies CAIQIATNEKLFF.

This clone was picked up one time. This sequence joins TRBV6-5 and TRBJ2-3; tentative D call: TRBD1 (5 bases). The length of the CDR3 is 11 residues. Germline V gene sequence: CDR1 MNHEY, CDR2 SVGAGI. With 7 bases removed from V and 6 bases from J, the gap between germline ends came to 8 bases. The CDR3 here is CASNSGDTQYF. Here the CDR3 DNA reads TGTGCCAGCAACTCAGGGGATACGCAGTATTTT.

The chain joins TRBV15 to TRBJ2-3; 13 bases line up with TRBD2. V was pared by 2 bases and J by 4 bases, with 9 bases of the junction left unmatched. The CDR3 length is 18 residues. Per the germline V gene, CDR1 is LNHNV and CDR2 is YYDKDF (reference sequence). In nucleotides, the CDR3 is TGTGCCACCAGCAGATCGTTGGGACTAGCGGGAATGGCAGATACGCAGTATTTT. As protein: CATSRSLGLAGMADTQYF.

The chain combines TRBV6-4 with TRBJ2-1, with 8 bases fitting TRBD2. The junction had 3 bases not matched to a gene; V was cut back by 3 bases and J by 2 bases. The V gene's germline CDR1 is MRHNA and CDR2 SNTAGT. This CDR3 region has 15 residues. The CDR3 coding sequence is TGTGCCAGCAGTGAGAGTAGCGGGACCTACAATGAGCAGTTCTTC. Translating it yields CASSESSGTYNEQFF.

The chain carries TRBV6-5 and TRBJ1-2, with D perhaps TRBD1 (5 bases). Germline CDR1 and CDR2: MNHEY and SVGAGI. The V end lost 5 bases, the J end lost 8 bases, and 21 bases lay between the germline ends. This CDR3 is 15 amino acids long. CDR3 residues: CASSPYDSWSYGYTF. The CDR3 coding sequence is TGTGCCAGCAGTCCCTATGACAGCTGGAGCTACGGCTACACCTTC.

The chain links TRBV5-6 to TRBJ2-7; no definite D call. CDR3 size: 13 residues. CDR1 is SGHDT and CDR2 is YYEEEE in the germline V gene. Trimming took 0 bases from V and 7 from J, leaving 11 bases between them. CDR3 amino acids: CASSLGRTREQYF. In DNA form, the CDR3 reads TGTGCCAGCAGCTTGGGGCGGACGAGGGAGCAGTACTTC.

The rearrangement joins TRBV7-8 to TRBJ2-7, with D perhaps assigned TRBD1 or TRBD2 (9 bases each). This CDR3 contains 20 residues. The V gene lost 1 base and the J gene lost 2 bases, with 27 bases spanning the gap. Germline V CDR1 and CDR2: SGHVS, FQNEAQ. The CDR3 nucleotides are TGTGCCAGCAGCTTAGGGACAGGGGTGCGGGAGGGCCTTCCGGCCTACGAGCAGTACTTC. This sequence encodes CASSLGTGVREGLPAYEQYF.

This sequence joins TRBV21-1 and TRBJ2-7; the table names TRBD1, a call not compared with the DNA. TRBV21-1 is recorded as a pseudogene. The CDR3 covers 18 residues. CDR3 sequence: CASSKDVAGKSFVYEQYF. CDR3 in DNA: TGTGCCAGCAGCAAAGATGTGGCAGGGAAAAGTTTTGTCTACGAGCAGTACTTC.

Of note for this clone: A read error may be the cause here, since a much bigger clone is one base away. The sample carries other DNA sequences with the same CDR3. The chain carries TRBV5-5 and TRBJ2-5; D unclear. CDR3 length equals 11 residues. Trimming removed 0 bases at V and 5 bases at J, with 2 bases between. The germline V gene encodes CDR1 SGHKS and CDR2 YYEKEE (reference sequence). CDR3 nucleotide sequence: TGTGCCAGCAGCTTGGTCGAGACCCAGTACTTC. The encoded protein is CASSLVETQYF.

The chain joins TRBV10-2 to TRBJ2-1; the match to TRBD2 covers 8 bases. This CDR3 has 14 residues. Looked up from germline, CDR1 is WSHSY and CDR2 is SAAADI. V shed 7 bases and J 8 bases; nucleotides not matched to a gene: 10. CDR3 loop: CASKEDSGNYEQFF. The DNA of the CDR3 is TGCGCCAGCAAGGAGGATAGCGGGAATTATGAGCAGTTCTTC.

The genes are TRBV4-2 and TRBJ1-1; D remains unclear. CDR1 LGHNA and CDR2 YNFKEQ come from the germline V gene. The CDR3 is 13 amino acids. Trimming pared 0 bases from V and 5 bases from J, leaving 7 bases between. CDR3 residues: CASSQDKGTEAFF. CDR3 bases: TGTGCCAGCAGCCAAGACAAAGGTACTGAAGCTTTCTTT.

This sequence joins TRBV30 and TRBJ2-5, with D uncertain. V shed 5 bases and J shed 0 bases, with 13 bases lying between them. The CDR3 consists of 14 residues. Per germline, CDR1 GTSNPN and CDR2 SVGIG (reference sequence). CDR3 loop: CAWSMSSYQETQYF. CDR3 in DNA: TGTGCCTGGTCAATGTCCTCTTACCAAGAGACCCAGTACTTC.

This clone has just a few counts. The chain joins TRBV6-1 to TRBJ1-5; D is unresolved. V was trimmed by 6 bases and J by 0 bases, leaving 12 bases between them. The CDR3 extends over 15 amino acids. Germline V gives CDR1 MNHNS, CDR2 SASEGT. CDR3 nucleotides: TGTGCCAGCAGGATTGTAGGGCTTAGCAATCAGCCCCAGCATTTT. Amino acid sequence: CASRIVGLSNQPQHF.

This clone showed up just once. The chain combines TRBV4-2 with TRBJ2-6, with D uncertain. This CDR3 comprises 14 residues. CDR1 and CDR2 (germline): LGHNA, YNFKEQ. Between the trimmed V and J ends, which lost 1 base and 4 bases, there was a span of 5 bases. The CDR3 protein is CASSQAQGANVLTF. Here the CDR3 DNA reads TGTGCCAGCAGCCAAGCACAGGGGGCCAACGTCCTGACTTTC.

A few counts support this clone. This chain uses TRBV6-5 with TRBJ2-2; weak D call: TRBD2 (6 bases). The CDR3 totals 15 residues. Trimming cost V 10 bases and J 3 bases, with 18 bases left between them. Germline CDR1 MNHEY, CDR2 SVGAGI. The CDR3 DNA sequence: TGTGCCACCGTGAGAGGAGGAGGGCACACCGGGGAGCTGTTTTTT. Its protein is CATVRGGGHTGELFF.

Remarks on this clone: Just one base apart from a much larger clone, this may be a read error. Different DNA sequences within this sample yield the same CDR3. This sequence joins TRBV5-1 and TRBJ2-3; D ambiguous. CDR1 is SGHRS, CDR2 YFSETQ, per germline. The V end lost 2 bases, the J end lost 6 bases, and 4 bases lay between the germline ends. CDR3 size: 11 residues. Written as DNA, the CDR3 is TGCGCCAGCAGCTTTGGCGATACGCAGTATTTT. Protein: CASSFGDTQYF.

This clone was found a few times. Other DNA sequences in this specimen translate into the identical CDR3. V usage is TRBV5-1 and J usage is TRBJ2-5, with 10 bases matching TRBD2. CDR1 is SGHRS, CDR2 YFSETQ, per germline. The CDR3 spans 14 residues. The V segment lost 4 bases and the J segment 2 bases; nucleotides outside the gene matches: 2. The CDR3 sequence is CASSPSGGQETQYF. DNA for the CDR3: TGCGCCAGCAGCCCTAGCGGGGGACAAGAGACCCAGTACTTC.

This clone has a handful of counts. The chain recombines TRBV30 with TRBJ2-2; D not certain. V lost 1 base and J 4 bases, leaving 1 base between the germline ends. The CDR3 totals 11 residues. Germline V gives CDR1 GTSNPN, CDR2 SVGIG (reference sequence). This chain's CDR3 is CAWSATGELFF. CDR3 bases: TGTGCCTGGAGTGCCACCGGGGAGCTGTTTTTT.

There are a few counts of this clone. The gene calls are TRBV5-4 and TRBJ2-5; tentative D call: TRBD2 (5 bases). CDR1 and CDR2 from the germline V gene are SGHNT and YYREEE (reference sequence). The CDR3 extends over 14 amino acids. V dropped 4 bases and J dropped 1 base, with 11 bases sitting between them. The CDR3 reads CASSGGPLQETQYF. DNA for the CDR3: TGTGCCAGCAGCGGCGGGCCTCTCCAAGAGACCCAGTACTTC. The full variable domain, in which reference TRBV5-4 and TRBJ2-5 provide the parts outside the CDR3, is ETGVTQSPTHLIKTRGQQVTLRCSSQSGHNTVSWYQQALGQGPQFIFQYYREEENGRGNFPPRFSGLQFPNYSSELNVNALELDDSALYLCASSGGPLQETQYFGPGTRLLVL.

This clone was found a few times. The chain's CDR3 is CAWSMARGAFF. CDR3 sequence (DNA): TGTGCCTGGAGTATGGCCCGGGGAGCTTTCTTT. The chain recombines TRBV30 with TRBJ1-1; no clear D. CDR1 and CDR2 from the germline V gene are GTSNPN and SVGIG (reference sequence). The CDR3 covers 11 residues. V dropped 2 bases and J dropped 10 bases, with 11 bases sitting between them.

The table lists this clone with a count of one. This sequence is one base from a far larger clone and is likely a read error. Other DNA sequences in this sample translate to the same CDR3. The V gene is TRBV7-2, the J gene TRBJ2-5, with a tentative D call TRBD1 (6 bases). Per the germline V gene, CDR1 is SGHTA and CDR2 is FQGNSA. This CDR3 has 13 amino acids. V was cut by 4 bases and J by 2 bases, with 8 bases left in between. The CDR3: CASSYRVQETQYF. As DNA, the CDR3 is TGTGCCAGCAGCTACAGGGTACAAGAGACCCAGTACTTC.

The V gene is TRBV5-1, the J gene TRBJ1-3; a possible D gene is TRBD1 (6 bases). The CDR3 totals 16 residues. Germline CDR1 SGHRS, CDR2 YFSETQ. Trimming took 4 bases from V and 4 from J, leaving 18 bases between them. CDR3 DNA sequence: TGCGCCAGCAGCCTTACCGGACTCCAGGGGGGAAACACCATATATTTT. Translation gives CASSLTGLQGGNTIYF.

J is TRBJ2-3 and V is TRBV19; TRBD2 is a possible D gene (6 bases). Trimming pared 7 bases from V and 1 base from J, leaving 12 bases between. This CDR3 comprises 14 residues. CDR1 is LNHDA, CDR2 SQIVND, per germline (reference sequence). The CDR3: CASKDGSRTDTQYF. The CDR3 nucleotides read TGTGCCAGTAAGGACGGGAGCCGCACAGATACGCAGTATTTT.

The chain carries TRBV5-1 and TRBJ2-2; D not resolved. Germline V gene sequence: CDR1 SGHRS, CDR2 YFSETQ. The V gene lost 5 bases and the J gene lost 5 bases, with 16 bases spanning the gap. This CDR3 is built from 15 residues. Written as DNA, the CDR3 is TGCGCCAGCAGACCCGGTCCCGAAAGGACCGGGGAGCTGTTTTTT. Protein: CASRPGPERTGELFF.

The V and J genes are TRBV5-1 and TRBJ2-3; D uncertain. The V gene lost 10 bases and the J gene lost 5 bases, with 23 bases spanning the gap. The CDR3 loop spans 15 amino acids. Germline CDR1 reads SGHRS; CDR2 reads YFSETQ. The CDR3 DNA is TGCGCCCAACTCTTGGAGCAGGCGGCCCAAGATACGCAGTATTTT. Protein: CAQLLEQAAQDTQYF.